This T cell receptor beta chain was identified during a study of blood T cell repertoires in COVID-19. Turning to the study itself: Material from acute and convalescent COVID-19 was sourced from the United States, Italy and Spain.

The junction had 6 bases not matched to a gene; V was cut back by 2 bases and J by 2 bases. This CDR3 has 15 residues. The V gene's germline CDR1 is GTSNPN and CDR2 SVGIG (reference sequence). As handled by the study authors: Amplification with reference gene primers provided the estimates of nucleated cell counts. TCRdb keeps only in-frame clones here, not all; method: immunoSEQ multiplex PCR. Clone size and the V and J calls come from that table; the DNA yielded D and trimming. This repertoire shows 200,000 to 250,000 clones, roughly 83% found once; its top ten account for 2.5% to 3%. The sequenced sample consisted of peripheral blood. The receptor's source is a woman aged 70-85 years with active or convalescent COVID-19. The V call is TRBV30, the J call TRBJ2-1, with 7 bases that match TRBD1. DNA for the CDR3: TGTGCCTGGAGTCTAGGACAGGTCCCCTACAATGAGCAGTTCTTC. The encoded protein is CAWSLGQVPYNEQFF.